The clone carrying this T cell receptor beta chain came up a few times. Its cognate antigen is unknown. Unstimulated regulatory T cells (CD4+CD25+CD127-), CD4+CD25- non-regulatory cells, CD4 and CD8 cells were FACS-sorted from thawed PBMCs. Assay: immunoSEQ multiplex PCR; the TCRdb copy retains only in-frame clones and omits some. The sample includes about 110,000 clones, nearly 90% seen only once; the top ten take 0.34%. The data were obtained in a study of Tregs in tolerant kidney transplant recipients. Study results and caveats: Some patients' samples used different primers over time, so nucleotide sequences weren't comparable. Donor-specific Treg expansion exceeded global Treg expansion in tolerant patients, suggesting antigen drive. Biological reproducibility was not directly addressed in this study.

This CDR3 is built from 18 residues. The germline V gene encodes CDR1 MGHRA and CDR2 YSYEKL. The V and J ends lost 2 bases and 4 bases, in that order; junction bases with no gene match: 10. This TCR was recovered from a human donor who received a combined kidney and bone marrow transplant. V gene TRBV4-1 combines with J gene TRBJ2-6; 8 nucleotides match TRBD1. Sample: CD4+ T cells from blood, taken before the transplant. The CDR3 DNA follows: TGCGCCAGCAGCCAAACCCCGAAGACAGGGGACGGGGCCAACGTCCTGACTTTC. This sequence encodes CASSQTPKTGDGANVLTF.